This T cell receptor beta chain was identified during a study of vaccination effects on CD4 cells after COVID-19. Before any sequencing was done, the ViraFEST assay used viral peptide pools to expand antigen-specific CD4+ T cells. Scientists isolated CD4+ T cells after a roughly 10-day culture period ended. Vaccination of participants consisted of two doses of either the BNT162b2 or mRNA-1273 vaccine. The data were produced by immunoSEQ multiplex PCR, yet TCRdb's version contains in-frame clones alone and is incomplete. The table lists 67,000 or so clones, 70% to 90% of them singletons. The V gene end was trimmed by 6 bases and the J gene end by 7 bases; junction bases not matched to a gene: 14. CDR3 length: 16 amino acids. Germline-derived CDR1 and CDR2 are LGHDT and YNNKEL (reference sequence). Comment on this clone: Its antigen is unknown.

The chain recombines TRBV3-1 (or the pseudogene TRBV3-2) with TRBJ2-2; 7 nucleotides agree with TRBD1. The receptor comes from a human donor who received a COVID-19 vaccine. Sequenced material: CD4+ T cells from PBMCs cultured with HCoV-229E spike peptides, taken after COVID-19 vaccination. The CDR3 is CASRKGAAIRGGELFF. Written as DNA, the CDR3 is TGTGCCAGCAGAAAGGGGGCAGCCATTCGGGGCGGGGAGCTGTTTTTT.